Reported below is one T cell receptor beta chain. Its target is not known. Other DNA variants within this sample encode the same CDR3. These data are taken from a study of beta chain features in type 1 diabetes. Study-wide findings and caveats: Comparison showed that naive, central memory and Treg TCRB repertoires appeared more similar among patients than among healthy donors. All four CD4+ subsets of Type 1 diabetes patients contained TCRB CDR3s that were moderately but significantly shorter.

Expressed TCRB transcripts were sequenced because the entire RNA isolate underwent reverse transcription. Profiling relied on immunoSEQ multiplex PCR, and the TCRdb table lists in-frame clones only, not all of them. The table includes approximately 100,000 clones, 25% to 35% detected once. The source of this sequence is a woman aged 18-29 years with type 1 diabetes. Sequenced material: central memory CD4+ T cells from blood.

The CDR3 region has the DNA TGCGCCAGCAGCTTGGGAGGACAGTCCTACAATGAGCAGTTCTTC. Translated, it gives CASSLGGQSYNEQFF. The chain links TRBV5-1 to TRBJ2-1, with D possibly matching TRBD1 (6 bases). Germline loops: CDR1 SGHRS, CDR2 YFSETQ. The CDR3 is 15 amino acids. V lost 0 bases to trimming and J lost 1 base, with 8 bases between them. The variable domain in full, completed from reference TRBV5-1 and TRBJ2-1, reads KAGVTQTPRYLIKTRGQQVTLSCSPISGHRSVSWYQQTPGQGLQFLFEYFSETQRNKGNFPGRFSGRQFSNSRSEMNVSTLELGDSALYLCASSLGGQSYNEQFFGPGTRLTVL.